This T cell receptor beta chain was identified during a study of blood T cell repertoires in COVID-19. Study at large: The analysed material was cDNA or gDNA that came from T cells, B-cell-depleted T cells, or PBMCs.

In the original processing: How many nucleated cells were present was estimated from reference gene primer amplification. TCRdb keeps only in-frame clones here, not all; method: immunoSEQ multiplex PCR. For V, J and clone size, that table is used; D and trimming come from the DNA. The sample records about 330,000 clones, more than 75% being singletons. The CDR3 has 15 residues. V was trimmed by 1 base and J by 4 bases, leaving 11 bases between them. From germline, CDR1 is SGHTA and CDR2 FQGNSA. Those who participated ranged in age from roughly 18 to 89 years and resided in roughly 26 US areas. The recovered donors of Cohort 3 showed two negative PCRs, clearance, or symptom resolution.

The genes are TRBV7-2 and TRBJ2-1; weak D call: TRBD1 (5 bases). This receptor was taken from a woman aged 30 to 39 who had recovered from COVID-19. Material: PBMCs or T cells enriched from blood (not recorded which). The CDR3 DNA reads as TGTGCCAGCAGCTTAGAGGGGAAGGGATACAATGAGCAGTTCTTC. Its translation is CASSLEGKGYNEQFF.